This TCR beta chain appears in the sequencing data of a study of blood T cell repertoires in COVID-19. Turning to the study itself: The cDNA or gDNA used as material had been derived from T cells, B-cell-depleted T cells, or PBMCs.

Libraries were prepared by immunoSEQ multiplex PCR; TCRdb keeps only in-frame clonotypes and omits some of them. The top ten hold around 4.8% of the sample, which has about 300,000 clones, about 89% seen once. Per germline, CDR1 LGHDT and CDR2 YNNKEL (reference sequence). This CDR3 spans 14 amino acids. V was pared by 1 base and J by 4 bases, with 8 bases between. A single count supports this clone. Participants reported their clinical history, and cohort assignment relied on those reports. This receptor was identified in a man aged 55 to 70 who had recovered from COVID-19. V is TRBV3-1 (or the pseudogene TRBV3-2) and J is TRBJ2-1, with D unclear. Material for sequencing was PBMCs or T cells enriched from blood (not recorded which). In DNA form, the CDR3 reads TGTGCCAGCAGCCAAGGGCAGACTTACAATGAGCAGTTCTTC. Translating gives CASSQGQTYNEQFF.